Listed below are T cell receptor beta chains from one sample, sequenced in a study of T cells in Graves' hyperthyroidism and ophthalmopathy. TCRdb fed the multiplex PCR reads into MiXCR, producing one record per CDR3 protein. The repertoire has about 250,000 distinct CDR3 sequences, around 20% of them found once; the top ten carry 64%. The sample consisted of blood. These receptor sequences come from a man aged 25-40 years with Graves' ophthalmopathy. Each CDR3 is given with its conserved first and last residue. A D gene is named only where the DNA matches it firmly. Size is stated for part of the rows, as once, few or many counts, or as a class when the clone is expanded.

size: .
V: TRBV18
D: .
J: TRBJ2-2
CDR3: CASSPRAGTGELFF
DNA: TGTGCCAGCTCACCTCGTGCCGGGACCGGGGAGCTGTTTTTT

size: .
V: TRBV20-1
D: .
J: TRBJ2-5
CDR3: CSARQISGESWETQYF
DNA: TGCAGTGCTCGGCAAATATCGGGGGAGTCTTGGGAGACCCAGTACTTC

size: .
V: TRBV12-5
D: TRBD2
J: TRBJ2-1
CDR3: CASGFLAGAGNEQFF
DNA: TGTGCTAGTGGTTTCTTAGCGGGAGCGGGCAATGAGCAGTTCTTC

size: few
V: TRBV5-1
D: TRBD1
J: TRBJ2-1
CDR3: CASSKDRPGNEQFF
DNA: TGCGCCAGCAGCAAGGACAGGCCCGGCAATGAGCAGTTCTTC

size: many
V: TRBV5-1
D: .
J: TRBJ1-2
CDR3: CASSSPGKDYGYTF
DNA: TGCGCCAGCAGCTCACCCGGCAAGGACTATGGCTACACCTTC

size: many
V: TRBV28
D: .
J: TRBJ2-3
CDR3: CASSPQGLLRTDTQYF
DNA: TGTGCCAGCAGTCCCCAGGGACTCCTACGCACAGATACGCAGTATTTT

size: many
V: TRBV7-3
D: .
J: TRBJ2-2
CDR3: CASSTSAGLTGELFF
DNA: TGTGCCAGCAGCACAAGCGCCGGTCTGACCGGGGAGCTGTTTTTT

size: many
V: TRBV18
D: .
J: TRBJ2-3
CDR3: CASSRDTDTQYF
DNA: TGTGCCAGCTCACGGGACACAGATACGCAGTATTTT

size: .
V: TRBV6-1
D: .
J: TRBJ2-1
CDR3: CASSPLTRGYNEQFF
DNA: TGTGCCAGCAGTCCGCTCACCAGGGGATACAATGAGCAGTTCTTC

size: few
V: TRBV20-1
D: .
J: TRBJ2-7
CDR3: CSARATHSDEQYF
DNA: TGCAGTGCTAGGGCGACACACTCGGACGAGCAGTACTTC

size: .
V: TRBV6-2/TRBV6-3
D: .
J: TRBJ2-1
CDR3: CASKPSPSSYNEQFF
DNA: TGTGCCAGCAAACCGTCGCCGAGCTCCTACAATGAGCAGTTCTTC

size: few
V: TRBV20-1
D: TRBD1
J: TRBJ1-4
CDR3: CSANQGARANEKLFF
DNA: TGCAGTGCTAACCAGGGGGCACGGGCTAATGAAAAACTGTTTTTT

size: few
V: TRBV28
D: TRBD1
J: TRBJ2-7
CDR3: CASNLGGTGVYEQYF
DNA: TGTGCCAGCAACCTAGGTGGGACAGGGGTGTACGAGCAGTACTTC

size: .
V: TRBV6-1
D: .
J: TRBJ1-5
CDR3: CASSEVWYQPQHF
DNA: TGTGCCAGCAGTGAAGTTTGGTATCAGCCCCAGCATTTT

size: .
V: TRBV5-1
D: .
J: TRBJ2-1
CDR3: CASSGWISTRFPLGLYNEQFF
DNA: TGCGCCAGCAGCGGGTGGATCTCCACTCGTTTTCCGCTCGGCCTTTACAATGAGCAGTTCTTC

size: few
V: TRBV20-1
D: TRBD2
J: TRBJ2-5
CDR3: CSARDQASGRQTQYF
DNA: TGCAGTGCTAGAGATCAGGCTAGCGGGAGGCAGACCCAGTACTTC

size: many
V: TRBV7-2
D: .
J: TRBJ2-3
CDR3: CASKSRGRTDTQYF
DNA: TGTGCCAGCAAATCGCGGGGCCGCACAGATACGCAGTATTTT

size: once
V: TRBV2
D: .
J: TRBJ1-2
CDR3: CASTSIPRDSTYGYTF
DNA: TGTGCCAGCACCTCCATTCCCCGGGACTCCACCTATGGCTACACCTTC